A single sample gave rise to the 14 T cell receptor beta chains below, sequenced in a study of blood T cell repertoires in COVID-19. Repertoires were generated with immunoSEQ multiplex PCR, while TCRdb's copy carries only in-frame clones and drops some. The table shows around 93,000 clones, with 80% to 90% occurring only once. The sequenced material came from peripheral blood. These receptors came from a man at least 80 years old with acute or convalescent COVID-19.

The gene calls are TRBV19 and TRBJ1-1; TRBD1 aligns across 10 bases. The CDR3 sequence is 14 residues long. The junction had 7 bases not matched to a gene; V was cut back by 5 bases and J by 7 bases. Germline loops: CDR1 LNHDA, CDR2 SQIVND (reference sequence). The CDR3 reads CASSRAGQGREAFF. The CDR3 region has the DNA TGTGCCAGTAGTCGAGCGGGACAGGGGCGTGAAGCTTTCTTT.

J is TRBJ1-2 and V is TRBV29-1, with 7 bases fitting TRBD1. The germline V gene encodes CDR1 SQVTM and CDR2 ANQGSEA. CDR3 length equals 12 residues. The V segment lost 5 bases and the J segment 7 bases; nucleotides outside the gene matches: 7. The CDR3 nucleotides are TGCAGCGTTTCTGAGGGGGCTTCTGGCTACACCTTC. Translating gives CSVSEGASGYTF.

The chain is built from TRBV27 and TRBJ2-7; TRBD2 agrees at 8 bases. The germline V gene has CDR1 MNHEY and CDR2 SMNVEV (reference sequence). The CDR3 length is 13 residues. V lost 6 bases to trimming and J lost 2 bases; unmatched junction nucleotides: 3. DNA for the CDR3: TGTGCCAGCAGCTTGCGGGGGGCCTACGAGCAGTACTTC. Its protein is CASSLRGAYEQYF.

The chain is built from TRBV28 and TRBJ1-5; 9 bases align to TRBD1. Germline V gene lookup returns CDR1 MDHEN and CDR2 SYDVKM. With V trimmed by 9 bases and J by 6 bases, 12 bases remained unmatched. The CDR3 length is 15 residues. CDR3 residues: CASKGGQGGFQPQHF. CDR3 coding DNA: TGTGCCAGTAAGGGGGGACAGGGAGGATTTCAGCCCCAGCATTTT.

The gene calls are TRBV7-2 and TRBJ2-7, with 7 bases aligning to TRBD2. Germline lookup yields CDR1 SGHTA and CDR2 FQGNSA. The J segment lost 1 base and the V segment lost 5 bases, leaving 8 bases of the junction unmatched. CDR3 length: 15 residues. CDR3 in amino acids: CASSPWGTNSYEQYF. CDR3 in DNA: TGTGCCAGCAGCCCTTGGGGGACTAATTCCTACGAGCAGTACTTC.

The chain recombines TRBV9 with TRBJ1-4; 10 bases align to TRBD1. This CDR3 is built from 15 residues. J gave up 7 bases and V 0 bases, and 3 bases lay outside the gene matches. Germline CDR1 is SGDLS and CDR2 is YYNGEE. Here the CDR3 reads CASSVGDRGREKLFF. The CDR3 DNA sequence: TGTGCCAGCAGCGTAGGTGACAGGGGGCGTGAAAAACTGTTTTTT.

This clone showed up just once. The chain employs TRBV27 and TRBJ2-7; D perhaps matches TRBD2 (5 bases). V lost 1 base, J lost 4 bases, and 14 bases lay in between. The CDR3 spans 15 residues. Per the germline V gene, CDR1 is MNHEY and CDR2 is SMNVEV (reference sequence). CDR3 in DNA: TGTGCCAGCAGTTTATGGGCAGCGGATCAATACGAGCAGTACTTC. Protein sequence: CASSLWAADQYEQYF.

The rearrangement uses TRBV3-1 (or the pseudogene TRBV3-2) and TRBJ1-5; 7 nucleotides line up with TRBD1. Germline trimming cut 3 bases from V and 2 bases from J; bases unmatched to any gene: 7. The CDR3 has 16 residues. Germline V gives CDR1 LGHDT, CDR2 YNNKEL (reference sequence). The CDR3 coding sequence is TGTGCCAGCAGCCAGGCTCCTACAGGGGGCAATCAGCCCCAGCATTTT. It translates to CASSQAPTGGNQPQHF.

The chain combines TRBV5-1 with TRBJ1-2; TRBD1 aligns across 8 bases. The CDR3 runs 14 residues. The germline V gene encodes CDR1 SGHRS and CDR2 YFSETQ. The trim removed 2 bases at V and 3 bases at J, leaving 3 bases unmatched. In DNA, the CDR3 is TGCGCCAGCAGCTTCGACAGGGGTGACTATGGCTACACCTTC. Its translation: CASSFDRGDYGYTF.

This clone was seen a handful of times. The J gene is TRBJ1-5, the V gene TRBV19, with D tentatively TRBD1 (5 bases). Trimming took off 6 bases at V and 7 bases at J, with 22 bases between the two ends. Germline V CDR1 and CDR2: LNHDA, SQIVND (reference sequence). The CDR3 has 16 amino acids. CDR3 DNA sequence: TGTGCCAGTAGCAGGGCGATTGGGGAGGGTATACAGCCCCAGCATTTT. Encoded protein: CASSRAIGEGIQPQHF.

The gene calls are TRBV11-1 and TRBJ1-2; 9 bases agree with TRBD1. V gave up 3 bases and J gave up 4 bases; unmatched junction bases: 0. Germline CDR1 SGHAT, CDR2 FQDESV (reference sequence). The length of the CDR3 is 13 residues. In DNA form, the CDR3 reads TGTGCCAGCAGCTTGGGACAGGGCTATGGCTACACCTTC. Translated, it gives CASSLGQGYGYTF.

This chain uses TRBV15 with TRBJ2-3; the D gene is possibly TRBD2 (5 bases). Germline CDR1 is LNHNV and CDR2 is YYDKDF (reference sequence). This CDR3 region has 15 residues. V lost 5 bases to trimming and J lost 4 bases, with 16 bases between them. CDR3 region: CATSPGSLGADTQYF. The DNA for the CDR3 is TGTGCCACCAGCCCCGGCTCCCTCGGGGCAGATACGCAGTATTTT.

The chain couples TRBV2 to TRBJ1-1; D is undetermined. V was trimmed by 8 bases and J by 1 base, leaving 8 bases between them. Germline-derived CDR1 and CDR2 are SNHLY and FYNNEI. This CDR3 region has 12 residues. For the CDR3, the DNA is TGTGCCAGCGCGGATGGGAACACTGAAGCTTTCTTT. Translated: CASADGNTEAFF.

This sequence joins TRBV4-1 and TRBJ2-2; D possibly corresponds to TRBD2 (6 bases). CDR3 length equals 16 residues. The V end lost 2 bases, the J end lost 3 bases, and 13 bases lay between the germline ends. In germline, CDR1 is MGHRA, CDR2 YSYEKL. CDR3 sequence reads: CASSQTGTVYTGELFF. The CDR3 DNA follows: TGCGCCAGCAGCCAAACCGGGACTGTCTACACCGGGGAGCTGTTTTTT.